One and the same sample provided the 25 T cell receptor beta chains below, sequenced in a study of blood T cell repertoires in COVID-19. Libraries were prepared by immunoSEQ multiplex PCR; TCRdb keeps only in-frame clonotypes and omits some of them. The sample has about 160,000 clones, approximately 90% seen once. Source material: peripheral blood. The receptors derive from a man aged 25-45 years with COVID-19, enrolled during active disease.

The CDR3 sequence: CASRHQGSYNSPLHF. CDR3 DNA: TGTGCCAGCAGGCATCAGGGCTCCTATAATTCACCCCTCCACTTT. The chain recombines TRBV28 with TRBJ1-6; maybe TRBD1 (5 bases). Looked up from germline, CDR1 is MDHEN and CDR2 is SYDVKM. The CDR3 runs to 15 residues. The germline V and J ends were trimmed by 6 bases and 0 bases, with 9 bases remaining between them.

This clone was counted only a few times. The chain links TRBV27 to TRBJ2-1, with D perhaps TRBD1 (5 bases). The CDR3 is 14 amino acids. Trimming took 2 bases from V and 8 from J, leaving 13 bases between them. Germline assignment: CDR1 MNHEY and CDR2 SMNVEV (reference sequence). DNA of the CDR3: TGTGCCAGCAGTTTAGGGTCAGGGTGGGATGAGCAGTTCTTC. Translation gives CASSLGSGWDEQFF.

The V and J genes are TRBV5-4 and TRBJ2-1, with a tentative D call TRBD2 (6 bases). There are 15 residues in the CDR3. V lost 3 bases to trimming and J lost 0 bases, with 10 bases between them. Germline CDR1 SGHNT, CDR2 YYREEE (reference sequence). The DNA of the CDR3 is TGTGCCAGCAGCTCTACTAGCAACTCCTACAATGAGCAGTTCTTC. This encodes CASSSTSNSYNEQFF.

J is TRBJ2-2 and V is TRBV6-6; maybe TRBD2 (6 bases). The CDR3 is made up of 16 amino acids. Trimming shortened V by 0 bases and J by 0 bases, and 8 bases separated the two germline ends. From germline, CDR1 is MNHNY and CDR2 SVGAGI (reference sequence). The CDR3 sequence is CASSYSGGANTGELFF. Written as DNA, the CDR3 is TGTGCCAGCAGTTACTCCGGGGGAGCGAACACCGGGGAGCTGTTTTTT.

The chain is built from TRBV9 and TRBJ2-3; 13 bases agree with TRBD2. Germline-derived CDR1 and CDR2 are SGDLS and YYNGEE. The CDR3 contains 17 residues. J lost 0 bases, V lost 4 bases, and 5 bases had no gene match. The CDR3 spells CASSPPGLAGSTDTQYF. The CDR3 coding sequence is TGTGCCAGCAGCCCGCCGGGACTAGCGGGAAGCACAGATACGCAGTATTTT.

This chain links TRBV10-1 with TRBJ2-1; 10 nucleotides align to TRBD2. The trim removed 1 base at V and 8 bases at J, leaving 8 bases unmatched. CDR1 is WNHNN and CDR2 is SYGVQD in the germline V gene (reference sequence). This CDR3 is 16 amino acids long. The DNA for the CDR3 is TGCGCCAGCAGTGAGTGCGAGCGGGAGGGGTTTTATGAGCAGTTCTTC. It translates to CASSECEREGFYEQFF.

The rearrangement uses TRBV11-3 and TRBJ2-7; 7 nucleotides match TRBD1. The CDR3 totals 14 residues. Germline-derived CDR1 and CDR2 are SGHNT and YENEEA. The ends lost 0 bases at V and 2 bases at J; junction bases unmatched: 1. The CDR3 nucleotides read TGTGCCAGCAGCTTAGATGGGACAGCCTACGAGCAGTACTTC. This translates into CASSLDGTAYEQYF.

CDR3 region: CASTPGQGNYEQYF. DNA for the CDR3: TGTGCCAGCACACCGGGACAGGGTAATTACGAGCAGTACTTC. The chain uses TRBV27 and TRBJ2-7, with TRBD1 matching over 9 bases. CDR1 is MNHEY and CDR2 is SMNVEV in the germline V gene (reference sequence). V shed 7 bases, J shed 4 bases, and the junction held 8 bases outside the gene matches. This CDR3 is 14 amino acids long.

V gene TRBV6-6 combines with J gene TRBJ1-5, with no clear D. This CDR3 region has 14 residues. V was cut by 6 bases and J by 1 base, with 10 bases left in between. The germline gives CDR1 MNHNY, CDR2 SVGAGI (reference sequence). CDR3 loop: CASSNIWSNQPQHF. The CDR3, as DNA: TGTGCCAGCAGCAACATATGGAGCAATCAGCCCCAGCATTTT.

The rearrangement joins TRBV18 to TRBJ1-6; D may be TRBD1 (6 bases). The germline gives CDR1 KGHSH, CDR2 LQKENI. The CDR3 is 15 residues long. The V end lost 0 bases, the J end lost 6 bases, and 9 bases lay between the germline ends. The CDR3 DNA reads as TGTGCCAGCTCACCACCGGACAGACTTAATTCACCCCTCCACTTT. Translation gives CASSPPDRLNSPLHF.

V is TRBV18 and J is TRBJ2-1; 8 bases are a match to TRBD1. There are 15 residues in the CDR3. The junction had 7 bases not matched to a gene; V was cut back by 2 bases and J by 7 bases. CDR1 KGHSH and CDR2 LQKENI come from the germline V gene. CDR3 sequence reads: CASSPDRGVPNEQFF. CDR3 in DNA: TGTGCCAGCTCACCAGACAGGGGCGTTCCGAATGAGCAGTTCTTC.

The gene calls are TRBV5-4 and TRBJ1-2, with 11 bases lining up with TRBD1. The CDR3 consists of 17 residues. Germline loops: CDR1 SGHNT, CDR2 YYREEE (reference sequence). V lost 3 bases, J lost 8 bases, and 15 bases stayed unmatched. DNA for the CDR3: TGTGCCAGCAGCTCCCCAAGCCTCGGACAGGGGGCCGAGGGCTACACCTTC. Its protein product is CASSSPSLGQGAEGYTF.

V is TRBV19 and J is TRBJ2-7, with TRBD1 identical over 8 bases. The CDR3 contains 14 residues. Germline trimming cut 6 bases from V and 2 bases from J; bases unmatched to any gene: 6. Germline loops: CDR1 LNHDA, CDR2 SQIVND (reference sequence). The CDR3 coding sequence is TGTGCCAGTAGCTCAACAGGGGGAGCCTACGAGCAGTACTTC. Its protein is CASSSTGGAYEQYF.

The V and J genes are TRBV10-3 and TRBJ2-7; 9 positions match TRBD1. The CDR3 is made up of 14 amino acids. CDR1 and CDR2 from the germline V gene are ENHRY and SYGVKD. J gave up 6 bases and V 6 bases, and 9 bases lay outside the gene matches. DNA of the CDR3: TGTGCCATCAGGATTGGACAGGGGATTGGCGAGCAGTACTTC. This gives the protein CAIRIGQGIGEQYF.

The chain couples TRBV19 to TRBJ1-1; D remains ambiguous. Germline V gene data show CDR1 as LNHDA and CDR2 as SQIVND (reference sequence). V lost 1 base to trimming and J lost 3 bases, with 15 bases between them. The CDR3 sequence is 16 residues long. The DNA for the CDR3 is TGTGCCAGTAGTATAGGCCCCCCCGGGGTGTACACTGAAGCTTTCTTT. It translates to CASSIGPPGVYTEAFF.

This clone was detected a few times. This chain connects TRBV18 to TRBJ1-2, with unresolved D. Looked up from germline, CDR1 is KGHSH and CDR2 is LQKENI. Deletions cut 4 bases from V and 1 base from J, with 13 bases between. The length of the CDR3 is 15 residues. CDR3 DNA sequence: TGTGCCAGCTCACTCGGAGTGTCGGTTAACTATGGCTACACCTTC. Translation gives CASSLGVSVNYGYTF. The full variable domain, its missing parts supplied by reference TRBV18 and TRBJ1-2, is NAGVMQNPRHLVRRRGQEARLRCSPMKGHSHVYWYRQLPEEGLKFMVYLQKENIIDESGMPKERFSAEFPKEGPSILRIQQVVRGDSAAYFCASSLGVSVNYGYTFGSGTRLTVV.

This chain links TRBV19 with TRBJ1-1; 8 bases agree with TRBD1. CDR3 length: 13 residues. Germline V gene lookup returns CDR1 LNHDA and CDR2 SQIVND (reference sequence). V trimming: 7 bases; J trimming: 3 bases; junction bases outside the gene matches: 4. The CDR3 is CASMQGAYTEAFF. CDR3 DNA sequence: TGTGCCAGTATGCAGGGGGCCTACACTGAAGCTTTCTTT. Supplemented by reference TRBV19 and TRBJ1-1, the full variable domain reads DGGITQSPKYLFRKEGQNVTLSCEQNLNHDAMYWYRQDPGQGLRLIYYSQIVNDFQKGDIAEGYSVSREKKESFPLTVTSAQKNPTAFYLCASMQGAYTEAFFGQGTRLTVV.

The rearrangement uses TRBV5-5 and TRBJ1-1; no definite D call. Trimming shortened V by 2 bases and J by 0 bases, and 8 bases separated the two germline ends. The germline gives CDR1 SGHKS, CDR2 YYEKEE (reference sequence). The CDR3 consists of 14 residues. For the CDR3, the DNA is TGTGCCAGCAGCTTAGCCCTAATGAACACTGAAGCTTTCTTT. Its protein product is CASSLALMNTEAFF.

This clone has a single count. The chain combines TRBV5-1 with TRBJ1-4; TRBD1 agrees at 8 bases. The trim removed 4 bases at V and 7 bases at J, leaving 6 bases unmatched. The CDR3 spans 14 residues. CDR1 and CDR2 (germline): SGHRS, YFSETQ. In DNA, the CDR3 is TGCGCCAGCAGCCCACAGGGGGTCGGTGAAAAACTGTTTTTT. Translation: CASSPQGVGEKLFF.

This chain connects TRBV7-2 to TRBJ2-5; possibly TRBD2 for D (6 bases). V shed 3 bases and J shed 7 bases, with 18 bases lying between them. The germline V gene encodes CDR1 SGHTA and CDR2 FQGNSA. CDR3 length: 15 amino acids. CDR3 sequence: CASSFRGTEGGTQYF. CDR3 coding DNA: TGTGCCAGCAGCTTCCGGGGAACAGAGGGAGGGACCCAGTACTTC.

This chain connects TRBV5-5 to TRBJ2-1; tentatively, D is TRBD1 (5 bases). CDR3 length: 14 amino acids. Per the germline V gene, CDR1 is SGHKS and CDR2 is YYEKEE (reference sequence). V was trimmed by 6 bases and J by 6 bases, leaving 16 bases between them. The CDR3 loop reads CASILTVMANEQFF. CDR3 sequence (DNA): TGTGCCAGCATACTGACAGTAATGGCCAATGAGCAGTTCTTC.

The genes are TRBV5-6 and TRBJ2-5, with TRBD2 matching over 9 bases. Germline loops: CDR1 SGHDT, CDR2 YYEEEE. This CDR3 contains 17 residues. V dropped 0 bases and J dropped 4; count of bases not matched to a gene: 10. CDR3 coding DNA: TGTGCCAGCAGCTTGGGTCCTAGCGGGGCCCCCGGAGAGACCCAGTACTTC. Protein product: CASSLGPSGAPGETQYF.

V is TRBV7-3 and J is TRBJ2-2; 12 bases map to TRBD2. CDR1 SGHTA and CDR2 FQGTGA come from the germline V gene. This CDR3 comprises 17 residues. V gave up 5 bases and J gave up 5 bases; unmatched junction bases: 9. The CDR3 reads CASSPIGGLAGTGELFF. CDR3 DNA: TGTGCCAGCAGCCCTATCGGCGGACTAGCGGGAACCGGGGAGCTGTTTTTT. Filled out from reference TRBV7-3 and TRBJ2-2, the complete variable domain reads GAGVSQTPSNKVTEKGKYVELRCDPISGHTALYWYRQSLGQGPEFLIYFQGTGAADDSGLPNDRFFAVRPEGSVSTLKIQRTERGDSAVYLCASSPIGGLAGTGELFFGEGSRLTVL.

V gene TRBV7-9 combines with J gene TRBJ1-2; D remains unclear. CDR1 is SEHNR and CDR2 is FQNEAQ in the germline V gene (reference sequence). The CDR3 is made up of 12 amino acids. Trimming shortened V by 6 bases and J by 3 bases, and 8 bases separated the two germline ends. The DNA for the CDR3 is TGTGCCAGCAGTCGCGCCGACTATGGCTACACCTTC. It specifies CASSRADYGYTF.

The chain uses TRBV5-1 and TRBJ2-3; 11 bases align to TRBD1. The CDR3 runs to 16 residues. Germline V lookup: CDR1 SGHRS, CDR2 YFSETQ. V lost 4 bases, J lost 4 bases, and 8 bases stayed unmatched. The CDR3 DNA reads TGCGCCAGCAGCCGCCGACCGGGACAGGGGGCAGATACGCAGTATTTT. This encodes CASSRRPGQGADTQYF.